Detailed here is one TCR beta chain. What it binds is not known. TCRdb reprocessed the 5' RACE reads with MiXCR, giving one entry per CDR3 protein. The sample carries about 90,000 distinct CDR3 sequences, around 25% recorded once. This CDR3 contains 14 residues. The germline gives CDR1 SGDLS, CDR2 YYNGEE. Trimming removed 0 bases at V and 4 bases at J, with 10 bases between. The record originates from a study of CD8 T cells in ankylosing spondylitis. Study-level results: Within matched ankylosing spondylitis synovial fluid, disease-linked clones were reportedly significantly enriched.

Material: blood, either unsorted or a sorted T cell fraction (not recorded which). The clonotype comes from a male donor with ankylosing spondylitis or in good health (not recorded which). The gene calls are TRBV9 and TRBJ1-1, with a weak D call TRBD1 (6 bases). The DNA of the CDR3 is TGTGCCAGCAGCGTAGAGGACAGCTCCACTGAAGCTTTCTTT. It is translated as CASSVEDSSTEAFF.